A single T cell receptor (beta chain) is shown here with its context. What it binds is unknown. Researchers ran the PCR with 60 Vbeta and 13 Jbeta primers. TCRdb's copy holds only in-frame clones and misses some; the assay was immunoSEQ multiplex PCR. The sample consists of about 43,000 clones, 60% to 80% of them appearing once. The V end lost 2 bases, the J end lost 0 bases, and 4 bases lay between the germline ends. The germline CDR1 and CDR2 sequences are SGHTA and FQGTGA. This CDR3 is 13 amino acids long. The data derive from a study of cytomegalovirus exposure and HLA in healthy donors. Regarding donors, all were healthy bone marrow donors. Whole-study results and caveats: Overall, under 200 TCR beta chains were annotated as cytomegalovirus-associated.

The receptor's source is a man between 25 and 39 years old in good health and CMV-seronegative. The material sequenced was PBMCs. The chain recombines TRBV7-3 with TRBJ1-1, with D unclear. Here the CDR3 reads CASSLYMNTEAFF. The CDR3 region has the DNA TGTGCCAGCAGCTTATATATGAACACTGAAGCTTTCTTT.